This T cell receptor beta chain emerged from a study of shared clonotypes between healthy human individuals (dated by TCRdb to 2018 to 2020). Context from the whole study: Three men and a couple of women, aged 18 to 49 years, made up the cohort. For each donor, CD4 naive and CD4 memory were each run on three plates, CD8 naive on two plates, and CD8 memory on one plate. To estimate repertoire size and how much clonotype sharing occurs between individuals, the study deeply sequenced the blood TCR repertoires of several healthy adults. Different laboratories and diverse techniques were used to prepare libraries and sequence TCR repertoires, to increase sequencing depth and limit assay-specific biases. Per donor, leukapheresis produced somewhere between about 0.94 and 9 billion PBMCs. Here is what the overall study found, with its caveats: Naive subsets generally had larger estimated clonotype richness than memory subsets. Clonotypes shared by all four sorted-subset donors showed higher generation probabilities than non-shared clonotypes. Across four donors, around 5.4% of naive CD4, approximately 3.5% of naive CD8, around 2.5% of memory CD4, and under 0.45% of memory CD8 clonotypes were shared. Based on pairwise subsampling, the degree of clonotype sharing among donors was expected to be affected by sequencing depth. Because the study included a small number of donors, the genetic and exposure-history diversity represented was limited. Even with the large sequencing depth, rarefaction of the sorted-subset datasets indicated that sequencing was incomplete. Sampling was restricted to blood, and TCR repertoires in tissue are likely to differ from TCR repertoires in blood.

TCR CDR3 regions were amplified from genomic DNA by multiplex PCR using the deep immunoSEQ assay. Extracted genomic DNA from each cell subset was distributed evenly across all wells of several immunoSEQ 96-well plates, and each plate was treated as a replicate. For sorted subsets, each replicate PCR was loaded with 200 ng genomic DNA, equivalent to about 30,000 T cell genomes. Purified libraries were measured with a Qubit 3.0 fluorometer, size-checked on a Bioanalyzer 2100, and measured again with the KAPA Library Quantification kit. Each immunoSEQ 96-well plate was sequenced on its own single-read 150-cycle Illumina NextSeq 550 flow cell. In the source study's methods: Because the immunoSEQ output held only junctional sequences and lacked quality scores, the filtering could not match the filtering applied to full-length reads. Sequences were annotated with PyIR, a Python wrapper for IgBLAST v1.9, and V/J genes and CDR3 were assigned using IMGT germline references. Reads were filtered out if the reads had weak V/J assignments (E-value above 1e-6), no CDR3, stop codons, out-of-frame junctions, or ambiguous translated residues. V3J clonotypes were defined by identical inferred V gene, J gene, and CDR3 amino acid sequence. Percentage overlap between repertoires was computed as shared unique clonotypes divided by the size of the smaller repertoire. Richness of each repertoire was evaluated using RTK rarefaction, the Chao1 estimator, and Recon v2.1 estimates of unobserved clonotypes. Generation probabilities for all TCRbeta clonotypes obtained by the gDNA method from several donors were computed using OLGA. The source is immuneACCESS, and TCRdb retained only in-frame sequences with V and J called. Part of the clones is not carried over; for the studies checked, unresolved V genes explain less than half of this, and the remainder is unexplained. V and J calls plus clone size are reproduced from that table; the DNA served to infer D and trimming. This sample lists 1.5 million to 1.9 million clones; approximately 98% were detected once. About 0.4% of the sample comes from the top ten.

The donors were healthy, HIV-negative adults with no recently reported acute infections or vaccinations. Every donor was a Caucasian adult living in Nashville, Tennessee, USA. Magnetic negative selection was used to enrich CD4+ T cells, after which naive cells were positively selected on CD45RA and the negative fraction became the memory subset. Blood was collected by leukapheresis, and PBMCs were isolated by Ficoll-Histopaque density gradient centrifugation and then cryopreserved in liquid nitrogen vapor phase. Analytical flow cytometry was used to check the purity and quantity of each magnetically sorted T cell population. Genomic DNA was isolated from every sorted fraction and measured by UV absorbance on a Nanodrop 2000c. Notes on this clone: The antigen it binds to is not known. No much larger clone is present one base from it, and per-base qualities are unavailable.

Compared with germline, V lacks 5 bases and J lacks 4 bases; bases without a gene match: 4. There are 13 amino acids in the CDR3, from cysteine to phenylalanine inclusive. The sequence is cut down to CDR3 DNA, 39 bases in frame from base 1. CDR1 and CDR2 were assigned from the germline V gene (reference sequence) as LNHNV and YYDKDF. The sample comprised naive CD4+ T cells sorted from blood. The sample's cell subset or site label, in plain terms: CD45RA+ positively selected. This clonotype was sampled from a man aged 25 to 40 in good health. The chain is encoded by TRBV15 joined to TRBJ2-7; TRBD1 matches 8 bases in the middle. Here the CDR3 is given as CATSGYRGYEQYF. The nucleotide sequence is TGTGCCACCAGCGGTTACAGGGGGTACGAGCAGTACTTC.